These 28 T cell receptor beta chains were sequenced from one sample in a study of vaccination and CD4 T cells after COVID-19. What these receptors recognize is not known. Sequencing of DNA taken from cultured CD4+ T cells relied on the Oncomine TCR Beta short-read assay. TCRdb itself ran the PCR reads through MiXCR, one entry per CDR3 protein. The top ten hold under 30% of the sample, which has fewer than 30,000 distinct CDR3 sequences, about 50% seen once. Sample treatment: approximately nine-day PBMC culture with coronavirus spike peptide pools or control peptides (ViraFEST assay). Source: CD4+ T cells from blood, cultured in vitro, taken before SARS-CoV-2 vaccination. These receptors came from a human donor who received a COVID-19 vaccine.

The V and J genes are TRBV19 and TRBJ1-3; D gene unclear. CDR1 is LNHDA, CDR2 SQIVND, per germline (reference sequence). The V and J ends lost 0 bases and 2 bases respectively, with 11 bases between them. The CDR3 loop spans 16 amino acids. The CDR3 DNA sequence: TGTGCCAGTAGTATAGAAGGTACCAGAGCTGGAAACACCATATATTTT. Its translation: CASSIEGTRAGNTIYF.

This chain uses TRBV7-2 with TRBJ2-1; 12 bases agree with TRBD2. The CDR3 is 15 residues long. Unmatched junction bases numbered 5, after V lost 5 bases and J lost 6 bases. Germline CDR1 is SGHTA and CDR2 is FQGNSA. DNA of the CDR3: TGTGCCAGCAGCCTCCTAGCGGGGGGGTTCAATGAGCAGTTCTTC. Amino acids: CASSLLAGGFNEQFF.

V and J are TRBV21-1 and TRBJ2-5. TRBV21-1 is reported as a pseudogene. The CDR3 totals 15 residues. The CDR3 loop reads CASSKAHRFEETQYF. The DNA of the CDR3 is TGTGCCAGCAGCAAAGCGCACAGATTCGAAGAGACCCAGTACTTC.

This chain links TRBV20-1 with TRBJ2-3, with 8 bases matching TRBD2. The CDR3 is 16 residues long. Unmatched junction bases numbered 13, after V lost 6 bases and J lost 2 bases. Germline-derived CDR1 and CDR2 are DFQATT and SNEGSKA (reference sequence). This chain's CDR3 is CSARITGGGNTDTQYF. The CDR3 DNA follows: TGCAGTGCCAGGATCACGGGCGGGGGGAACACAGATACGCAGTATTTT.

Only a few counts were recorded for this clonotype. V and J are TRBV6-1 and TRBJ2-7; tentatively, D is TRBD2 (6 bases). CDR3 size: 17 residues. V gave up 2 bases and J gave up 3 bases, with 20 bases separating them. CDR1 MNHNS and CDR2 SASEGT come from the germline V gene. In DNA form, the CDR3 reads TGTGCCAGCAGTGAAAGGGTCGGTTCGGGGGAAAACTACGAGCAGTACTTC. Its translation is CASSERVGSGENYEQYF.

The rearrangement uses TRBV6-1 and TRBJ2-3; 15 bases match TRBD2. Trimming took 6 bases from V and 2 from J; bases not matched to a gene: 6. Germline assignment: CDR1 MNHNS and CDR2 SASEGT. This CDR3 is built from 17 residues. CDR3 nucleotides: TGTGCCAGCAGCGGACTAGCGGGGGGGATGGCCACAGATACGCAGTATTTT. This codes for CASSGLAGGMATDTQYF.

The chain joins TRBV30 to TRBJ1-5; TRBD1 matches at 7 bases. CDR3 length: 17 amino acids. J gave up 5 bases and V 3 bases, and 16 bases lay outside the gene matches. The germline V gene has CDR1 GTSNPN and CDR2 SVGIG (reference sequence). Here the CDR3 reads CAWRASGGLIEDQPQHF. CDR3 nucleotides: TGTGCCTGGAGGGCGTCAGGGGGTCTGATTGAGGATCAGCCCCAGCATTTT. Supplemented by reference TRBV30 and TRBJ1-5, the full variable domain reads SQTIHQWPATLVQPVGSPLSLECTVEGTSNPNLYWYRQAAGRGLQLLFYSVGIGQISSEVPQNLSASRPQDRQFILSSKKLLLSDSGFYLCAWRASGGLIEDQPQHFGDGTRLSIL.

In this sample, this clonotype turned up a few times. The chain carries TRBV20-1 and TRBJ2-3; 9 bases line up with TRBD2. This CDR3 has 15 residues. The V segment lost 1 base and the J segment 1 base; nucleotides outside the gene matches: 3. Germline assignment: CDR1 DFQATT and CDR2 SNEGSKA (reference sequence). CDR3 protein: CSARVPSGGTDTQYF. Written as DNA, the CDR3 is TGCAGTGCTAGAGTGCCTAGCGGGGGCACAGATACGCAGTATTTT.

This clonotype was detected a few times. The rearrangement joins TRBV6-2 or TRBV6-3 to TRBJ1-2; perhaps TRBD1 as D (6 bases). Trimming pared 0 bases from V and 8 bases from J, leaving 19 bases between. CDR3 length equals 16 residues. Germline V gene sequence: CDR1 MNHEY, CDR2 SVGEGT. The CDR3 loop reads CASSYSTGHLMWGYTF. The CDR3 bases are TGTGCCAGCAGTTACTCGACGGGACATCTAATGTGGGGCTACACCTTC.

V is TRBV24-1 and J is TRBJ2-1; 10 nucleotides line up with TRBD1. This CDR3 has 16 residues. With V trimmed by 4 bases and J by 9 bases, 11 bases remained unmatched. Germline V gives CDR1 KGHDR, CDR2 SFDVKD. Here the CDR3 DNA reads TGTGCCACCAGTGACGTCCGGGACAGGGGTTCCCTTGAGCAGTTCTTC. Amino acid sequence: CATSDVRDRGSLEQFF.

The rearrangement uses TRBV5-1 and TRBJ1-1, with TRBD1 identical over 11 bases. The V gene's germline CDR1 is SGHRS and CDR2 YFSETQ. The CDR3 runs 17 residues. V was clipped by 3 bases and J by 0 bases; unmatched bases: 7. The CDR3 loop reads CASSSGTGGFMNTEAFF. In DNA, the CDR3 is TGCGCCAGCAGCTCAGGGACAGGGGGATTTATGAACACTGAAGCTTTCTTT.

The gene calls are TRBV7-2 and TRBJ2-5, with TRBD1 identical over 8 bases. Germline trimming cut 2 bases from V and 3 bases from J; bases unmatched to any gene: 2. Germline V gene data show CDR1 as SGHTA and CDR2 as FQGNSA. This CDR3 region has 14 residues. CDR3 amino acids: CASSLQGAEETQYF. The CDR3 coding sequence is TGTGCCAGCAGCTTACAGGGGGCGGAAGAGACCCAGTACTTC.

The chain employs TRBV20-1 and TRBJ2-3, with TRBD1 as a possible D gene (5 bases). The CDR3 is 16 amino acids. The germline V gene has CDR1 DFQATT and CDR2 SNEGSKA (reference sequence). V was pared by 6 bases and J by 0 bases, with 19 bases between. The CDR3 is CSARLQDTLSTDTQYF. In nucleotides, the CDR3 is TGCAGTGCACGTCTACAGGACACGCTTAGCACAGATACGCAGTATTTT.

This clonotype was observed a few times. The rearrangement uses TRBV10-1 and TRBJ1-2, with D perhaps TRBD1 (5 bases). Trimming took off 3 bases at V and 1 base at J, with 12 bases between the two ends. The CDR3 spans 15 residues. CDR1 and CDR2 (germline): WNHNN, SYGVQD (reference sequence). Here the CDR3 reads CASSDYGGINYGYTF. The CDR3 DNA sequence: TGCGCCAGCAGTGATTATGGGGGGATTAACTATGGCTACACCTTC.

This clonotype occurred once. The V and J genes are TRBV9 and TRBJ1-3, with 7 nucleotides matching TRBD1. The CDR3 extends over 16 amino acids. The V segment lost 4 bases and the J segment 1 base; nucleotides outside the gene matches: 8. Germline V gene sequence: CDR1 SGDLS, CDR2 YYNGEE. CDR3 protein: CASSPTGTASGNTIYF. The CDR3 DNA is TGTGCCAGCAGCCCAACGGGGACAGCGTCTGGAAACACCATATATTTT.

This chain uses TRBV5-1 with TRBJ2-1, with D possibly called TRBD1 or TRBD2 (6 bases each). CDR1 and CDR2 (germline): SGHRS, YFSETQ. The V end lost 0 bases, the J end lost 7 bases, and 20 bases lay between the germline ends. The CDR3 loop spans 17 amino acids. CDR3 protein: CASSLAGGGTMGNEQFF. The CDR3 region has the DNA TGCGCCAGCAGCTTGGCCGGAGGGGGAACCATGGGTAATGAGCAGTTCTTC.

This clonotype was observed a handful of times. The V call is TRBV10-3, the J call TRBJ1-5; perhaps TRBD1 as D (5 bases). Germline CDR1 is ENHRY and CDR2 is SYGVKD. V shed 10 bases and J shed 0 bases, with 13 bases lying between them. The CDR3 contains 14 residues. CDR3 in amino acids: CAKWKGVSNQPQHF. In DNA form, the CDR3 reads TGTGCCAAATGGAAAGGGGTTAGCAATCAGCCCCAGCATTTT.

This clonotype was counted a few times. The V and J genes are TRBV20-1 and TRBJ1-4; 8 bases are shared with TRBD1. This CDR3 contains 16 residues. The ends lost 0 bases at V and 2 bases at J; junction bases unmatched: 5. Germline V CDR1 and CDR2: DFQATT, SNEGSKA (reference sequence). CDR3 sequence reads: CSARDGQGATNEKLFF. The CDR3, as DNA: TGCAGTGCTAGAGATGGGCAGGGGGCTACTAATGAAAAACTGTTTTTT.

The chain uses TRBV6-4 and TRBJ2-3, with D hard to call. This CDR3 contains 11 residues. V was trimmed by 6 bases and J by 6 bases, leaving 7 bases between them. Looked up from germline, CDR1 is MRHNA and CDR2 is SNTAGT. CDR3 region: CASRSGDTQYF. The CDR3 DNA sequence: TGTGCCAGCAGAAGTGGGGATACGCAGTATTTT.

This clonotype was found a few times. This chain connects TRBV7-2 to TRBJ1-1; D not resolved. V gave up 1 base and J gave up 6 bases, with 12 bases separating them. Germline CDR1 SGHTA, CDR2 FQGNSA. This CDR3 contains 14 residues. The CDR3 region is CASSLDGDSAEAFF. CDR3 bases: TGTGCCAGCAGCTTAGATGGGGATTCGGCTGAAGCTTTCTTT. Full variable domain (missing parts from reference TRBV7-2 and TRBJ1-1): GAGVSQSPSNKVTEKGKDVELRCDPISGHTALYWYRQSLGQGLEFLIYFQGNSAPDKSGLPSDRFSAERTGGSVSTLTIQRTQQEDSAVYLCASSLDGDSAEAFFGQGTRLTVV.

A few counts support this clonotype. V and J are TRBV19 and TRBJ2-3; D might be TRBD2 (7 bases). The CDR3 is 15 amino acids. Germline values: CDR1 LNHDA, CDR2 SQIVND (reference sequence). Between the trimmed V and J ends, which lost 6 bases and 9 bases, there was a span of 22 bases. Here the CDR3 reads CASRSLGGGQATQYF. In DNA, the CDR3 is TGTGCCAGTAGATCCTTAGGGGGGGGGCAGGCAACGCAGTATTTT.

The chain joins TRBV30 to TRBJ1-2; 9 nucleotides match TRBD1. Germline values: CDR1 GTSNPN, CDR2 SVGIG (reference sequence). This CDR3 spans 14 amino acids. The trim removed 2 bases at V and 4 bases at J, leaving 5 bases unmatched. CDR3: CAWSPGQGSYGYTF. The CDR3, as DNA: TGTGCCTGGAGTCCGGGACAGGGTAGCTATGGCTACACCTTC.

This chain connects TRBV30 to TRBJ1-4; 7 bases match TRBD1. The CDR3 contains 12 residues. Germline V gives CDR1 GTSNPN, CDR2 SVGIG (reference sequence). After removal of 5 bases from V and 11 bases from J, the junction contained 8 bases not matched to a gene. The CDR3 bases are TGTGCCTGGGGACAGGCCCTCGGGAAACTGTTTTTT. Protein product: CAWGQALGKLFF. The variable domain in full, completed from reference TRBV30 and TRBJ1-4, reads SQTIHQWPATLVQPVGSPLSLECTVEGTSNPNLYWYRQAAGRGLQLLFYSVGIGQISSEVPQNLSASRPQDRQFILSSKKLLLSDSGFYLCAWGQALGKLFFGSGTQLSVL.

The chain links TRBV18 to TRBJ1-1; D is ambiguous. CDR1 is KGHSH, CDR2 LQKENI, per germline. The V end was cut by 0 bases, the J end by 2 bases, with 10 bases between. The CDR3 is made up of 15 amino acids. CDR3 amino acids: CASSPPSRKNTEAFF. For the CDR3, the DNA is TGTGCCAGCTCACCACCGAGCAGGAAAAACACTGAAGCTTTCTTT.

This clonotype has more than one count but fewer than ten. The V and J genes are TRBV12-5 and TRBJ1-1; D is ambiguous. The CDR3 runs 13 residues. V shed 2 bases and J shed 6 bases, with 10 bases lying between them. Germline CDR1 is LGHNT and CDR2 is FRNRAP. The CDR3, as DNA: TGTGCTAGTGGTTTGCTGCTAGTAGCTGAAGCTTTCTTT. It specifies CASGLLLVAEAFF. The entire variable domain, with the rest obtained from reference TRBV12-5 and TRBJ1-1, is as follows: DARVTQTPRHKVTEMGQEVTMRCQPILGHNTVFWYRQTMMQGLELLAYFRNRAPLDDSGMPKDRFSAEMPDATLATLKIQPSEPRDSAVYFCASGLLLVAEAFFGQGTRLTVV.

This chain connects TRBV24-1 to TRBJ2-2, with D perhaps TRBD1 or TRBD2 (6 bases each). Trimming cost V 6 bases and J 3 bases, with 10 bases left between them. The germline V gene has CDR1 KGHDR and CDR2 SFDVKD. This CDR3 is 14 amino acids long. In nucleotides, the CDR3 is TGTGCCACCAGTTCGGGGGCCCACACCGGGGAGCTGTTTTTT. Its protein is CATSSGAHTGELFF.

The table lists this clonotype with a few counts. For the CDR3, the DNA is TGTGCCAGCAGTGAAACAGGGGGGGATTCACCCCTCCACTTT. Residues: CASSETGGDSPLHF. The chain is built from TRBV6-4 and TRBJ1-6; 8 nucleotides align to TRBD1. V dropped 3 bases and J dropped 8; count of bases not matched to a gene: 3. Per germline, CDR1 MRHNA and CDR2 SNTAGT. The CDR3 contains 14 residues.

This clonotype came up a few times. This sequence joins TRBV19 and TRBJ1-6; 7 nucleotides line up with TRBD1. The germline CDR1 and CDR2 sequences are LNHDA and SQIVND (reference sequence). CDR3 length: 16 residues. The V gene end was trimmed by 4 bases and the J gene end by 0 bases; junction bases not matched to a gene: 3. CDR3 loop: CASSTGQSSYNSPLHF. CDR3 bases: TGTGCCAGTAGTACGGGACAGAGCTCCTATAATTCACCCCTCCACTTT.